This entry is about one T cell receptor (beta chain). Its target is not known. These data come from a study of T cell repertoires in cytomegalovirus infection. This CDR3 is built from 14 residues. J lost 2 bases, V lost 4 bases, and 1 base had no gene match. In germline, CDR1 is SEHNR, CDR2 FQNEAQ (reference sequence). TCRdb processed the reads anew with MiXCR; each CDR3 protein has one entry. The sample holds under 300,000 distinct CDR3 sequences, about 20% seen once. The receptor was derived from a human donor in good health (CMV status not recorded). Some clones in this sample may be carry-over from other donors' samples. The chain uses TRBV7-9 and TRBJ2-3; the match to TRBD2 covers 9 bases. The starting material was cultured PBMCs, obtained from culture after CMV antigen stimulation. The CDR3 DNA reads as TGTGCCAGCAGCTCTAGCGGGGTCACAGATACGCAGTATTTT. Encoded protein: CASSSSGVTDTQYF.